This TCR beta chain was observed in a study of blood T cell repertoires in COVID-19 (dated by TCRdb to 2018 to 2021). General notes on the study: Samples covering the acute and convalescent phases of COVID-19 were provided by collaborators in the United States, Italy and Spain. The material from the prospective study consisted of cDNA or gDNA derived from T cells, B-cell-depleted T cells, or PBMCs. The dataset comprised deeply sampled blood TCRbeta repertoires from subjects exposed to, actively infected with, or recovered from COVID-19. The repertoires were released in a freely available public database intended as a resource for research on the immune response to SARS-CoV-2. The samples were drawn from the first 160 participants of the ongoing ImmuneRACE study and from roughly 1,300 subjects provided by 6 global collaborators. A de-identified subject ID, COVID-19 status, age in years and sex were almost always included in the sample metadata. Where available, HLA class I and class II types were obtained from metadata supplied by the sample provider rather than from assay-based typing. Broad study findings and their caveats: The quantity of clinical and demographic metadata differed by source and by participant and was supplied without curation.

This clone was observed once. Its antigen is not yet known. No much larger clone exists at a distance of one base, and base qualities are not known. The immunoSEQ Assay, a bias-controlled multiplex PCR, was used to amplify TCRbeta CDR3 regions from genomic DNA. The study's processing was this. Nucleated cell counts per sample were estimated from amplification of reference gene primers within the assay. To quantify the absolute abundance of each unique TCRbeta CDR3 rearrangement, sequence reads were collapsed and filtered. Productive Simpson clonality was computed per sample as the square root of Simpson's diversity index over productive rearrangements. TCRdb took over this immuneACCESS table, retaining in-frame rearrangements with V and J assigned. Such tables are incomplete; in checked studies, under half of the missing clones stem from an unresolved V gene, and the remainder is unexplained. V and J calls and clone size are as listed in that table; D and trimming were resolved from the DNA. The sample profile shows about 250,000 clones; around 88% of them were found once. The top ten hold over 1.3% of the sample.

The junction shows trimming of 3 bases on V and 0 bases on J, plus 5 bases between the germline ends. CDR1 and CDR2 were assigned from the germline V gene as KGHSH and LQKENI. From the cysteine up to the phenylalanine, the CDR3 has a length of 14 residues. Here the CDR3 DNA is all that survives: 42 bases in frame from base 1. Collaborating institutions collected whole blood in K2EDTA tubes following their own protocols. Collaborator samples were shipped for TCRbeta analysis as frozen whole blood, isolated PBMCs, or DNA extracted from either sample type. The sequencing input was peripheral blood. This TCR was sampled from a man of 80 years or more with acute or convalescent COVID-19. Rearrangement joined TRBV18 to TRBJ1-4; the D gene identity is not certain. This receptor has the CDR3 CASSPSATNEKLFF. The DNA reads as follows: TGTGCCAGCTCACCTAGTGCAACTAATGAAAAACTGTTTTTT.